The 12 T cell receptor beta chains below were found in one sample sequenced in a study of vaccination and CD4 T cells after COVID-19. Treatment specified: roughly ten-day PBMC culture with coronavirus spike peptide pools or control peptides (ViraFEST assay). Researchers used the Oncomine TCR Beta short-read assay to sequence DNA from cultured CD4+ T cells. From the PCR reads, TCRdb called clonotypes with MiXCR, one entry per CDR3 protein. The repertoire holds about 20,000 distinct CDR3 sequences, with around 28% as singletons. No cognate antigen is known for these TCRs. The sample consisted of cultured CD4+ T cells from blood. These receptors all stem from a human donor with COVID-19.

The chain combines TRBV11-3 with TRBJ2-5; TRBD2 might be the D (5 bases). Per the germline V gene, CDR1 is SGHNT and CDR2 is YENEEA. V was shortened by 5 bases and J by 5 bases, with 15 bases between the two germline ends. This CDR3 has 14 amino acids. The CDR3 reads CASSPKPGEETQYF. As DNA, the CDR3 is TGTGCCAGCAGCCCAAAACCCGGGGAGGAGACCCAGTACTTC.

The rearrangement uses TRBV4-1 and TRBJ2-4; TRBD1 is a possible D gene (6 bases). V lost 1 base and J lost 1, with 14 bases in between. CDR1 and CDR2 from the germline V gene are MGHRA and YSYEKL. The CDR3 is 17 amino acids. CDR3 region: CASSQVQGEGAKNIQYF. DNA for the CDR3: TGCGCCAGCAGCCAAGTACAGGGAGAGGGGGCCAAAAACATTCAGTACTTC.

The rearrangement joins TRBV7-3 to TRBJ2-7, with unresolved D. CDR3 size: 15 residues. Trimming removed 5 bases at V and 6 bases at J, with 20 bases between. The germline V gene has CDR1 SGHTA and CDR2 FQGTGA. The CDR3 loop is CASSVDKAGFREQYF. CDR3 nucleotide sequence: TGTGCCAGCAGCGTCGACAAGGCAGGCTTCCGCGAGCAGTACTTC.

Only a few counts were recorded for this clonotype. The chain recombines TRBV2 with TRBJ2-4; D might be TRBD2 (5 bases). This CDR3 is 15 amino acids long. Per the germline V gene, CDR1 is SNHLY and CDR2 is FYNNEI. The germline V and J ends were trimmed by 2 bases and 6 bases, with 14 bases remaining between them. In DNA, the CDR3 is TGTGCCAGCAGTGAACTCTCACGGAGGACAAACATTCAGTACTTC. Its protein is CASSELSRRTNIQYF.

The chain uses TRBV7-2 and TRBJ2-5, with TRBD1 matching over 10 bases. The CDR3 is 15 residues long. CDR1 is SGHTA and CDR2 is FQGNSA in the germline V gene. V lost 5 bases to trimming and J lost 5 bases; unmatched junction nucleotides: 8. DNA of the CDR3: TGTGCCAGCAGCCAGGGACAGGGGACGGTGGAGACCCAGTACTTC. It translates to CASSQGQGTVETQYF.

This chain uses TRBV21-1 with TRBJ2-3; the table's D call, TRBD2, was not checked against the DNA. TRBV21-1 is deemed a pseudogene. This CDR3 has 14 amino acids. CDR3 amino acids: CATDGLVRTDTQYF. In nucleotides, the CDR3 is TGTGCCACCGACGGACTAGTGCGCACAGATACGCAGTATTTT.

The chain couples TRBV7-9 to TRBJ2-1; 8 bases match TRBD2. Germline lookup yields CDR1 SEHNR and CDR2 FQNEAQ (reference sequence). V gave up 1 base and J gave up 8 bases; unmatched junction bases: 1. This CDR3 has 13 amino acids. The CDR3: CASSLDGGDEQFF. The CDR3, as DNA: TGTGCCAGCAGCTTAGACGGGGGGGATGAGCAGTTCTTC.

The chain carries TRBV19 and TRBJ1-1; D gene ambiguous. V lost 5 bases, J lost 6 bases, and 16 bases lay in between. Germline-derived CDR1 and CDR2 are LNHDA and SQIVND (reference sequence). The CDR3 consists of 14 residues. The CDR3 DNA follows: TGTGCCAGTAGTGTGGTGGTGCGGGCCGCTGAAGCTTTCTTT. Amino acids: CASSVVVRAAEAFF.

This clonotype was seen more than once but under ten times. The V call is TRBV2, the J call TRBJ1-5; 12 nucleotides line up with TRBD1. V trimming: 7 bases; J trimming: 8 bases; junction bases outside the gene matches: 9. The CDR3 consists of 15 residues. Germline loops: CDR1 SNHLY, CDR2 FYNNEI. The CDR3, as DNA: TGTGCCAGCACAGGGGGGACAGGGGGCCTGGAGCCCCAGCATTTT. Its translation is CASTGGTGGLEPQHF.

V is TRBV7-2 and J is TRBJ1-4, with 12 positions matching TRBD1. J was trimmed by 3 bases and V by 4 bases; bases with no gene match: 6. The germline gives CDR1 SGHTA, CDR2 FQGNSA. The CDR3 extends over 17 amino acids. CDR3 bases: TGTGCCAGCAGCTCTACGGGACAGGGGGCTGCTAATGAAAAACTGTTTTTT. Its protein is CASSSTGQGAANEKLFF.

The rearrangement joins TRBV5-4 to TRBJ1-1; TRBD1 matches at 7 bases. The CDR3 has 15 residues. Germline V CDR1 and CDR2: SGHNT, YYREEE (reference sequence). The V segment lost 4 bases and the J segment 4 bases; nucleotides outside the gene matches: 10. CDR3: CASSEPGQKGTEAFF. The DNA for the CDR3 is TGTGCCAGCAGCGAACCGGGACAGAAGGGCACTGAAGCTTTCTTT. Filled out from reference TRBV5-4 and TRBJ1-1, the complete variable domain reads ETGVTQSPTHLIKTRGQQVTLRCSSQSGHNTVSWYQQALGQGPQFIFQYYREEENGRGNFPPRFSGLQFPNYSSELNVNALELDDSALYLCASSEPGQKGTEAFFGQGTRLTVV.

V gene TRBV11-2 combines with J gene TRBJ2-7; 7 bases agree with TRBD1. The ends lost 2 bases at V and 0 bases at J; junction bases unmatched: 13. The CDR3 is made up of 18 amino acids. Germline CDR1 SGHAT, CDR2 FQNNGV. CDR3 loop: CASSLLRTGVPRSYEQYF. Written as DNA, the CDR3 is TGTGCCAGCAGCTTACTCCGGACAGGCGTCCCCCGCTCCTACGAGCAGTACTTC.